The clone carrying this TCR beta chain came up many times. Individuals selected for sequencing had exhibited CD8+CD57+ cell expansion on flow cytometry. Profiling of TCR beta VDJ combinations and CDR3 sequences used genomic DNA as template. MiXCR, run by TCRdb on the reads, gives a single entry per CDR3 protein. The profile shows roughly 190,000 distinct CDR3 sequences, around 45% of them singletons. This record comes from a study of CD8+CD57+ T cells in acquired aplastic anemia. The V end lost 3 bases, the J end lost 6 bases, and 18 bases lay between the germline ends. The CDR3 contains 16 residues. The J gene is TRBJ2-1, the V gene TRBV12-3 or TRBV12-4, with D possibly TRBD2 on 6 matching bases. The clonotype comes from a human donor with aplastic anemia. The specimen was sorted CD4+, CD8+, or CD8+CD57+ T cells (not recorded which) from PBMCs. The CDR3 DNA reads as TGTGCCAGCAGTTTCCTGGGGGGAGGACTACTCAATGAGCAGTTCTTC. It translates to CASSFLGGGLLNEQFF.